The 25 T cell receptor beta chains reported below all come from one sample, sequenced in a study of CD8 T cells in ankylosing spondylitis. TCRdb re-derived calls from the 5' RACE reads in MiXCR, one entry per CDR3 protein. The profile shows 200,000 to 250,000 distinct CDR3 sequences, around 11% of them singletons. Input material: blood, either unsorted or a sorted T cell fraction (not recorded which). Receptors were obtained from a male donor with ankylosing spondylitis or in good health (not recorded which).

This clonotype was observed many times. CDR3 DNA sequence: TGTGCCAGCAGCTTTGGAACAGGCCCGACTGGCTACACCTTC. Translated, it gives CASSFGTGPTGYTF. V usage is TRBV7-2 and J usage is TRBJ1-2, with D possibly being TRBD1 (5 bases). Germline V gene sequence: CDR1 SGHTA, CDR2 FQGNSA. This CDR3 contains 14 residues. Trimming cost V 3 bases and J 7 bases, with 15 bases left between them.

This clonotype was seen many times. V usage is TRBV6-1 and J usage is TRBJ2-1; 14 bases agree with TRBD2. The CDR3 consists of 14 residues. The V gene's germline CDR1 is MNHNS and CDR2 SASEGT. Trimming removed 8 bases from V and 8 bases from J; junction bases left unmatched: 5. In DNA form, the CDR3 reads TGTGCCAGCGTGACTAGCGGGAGGGAAGATGAGCAGTTCTTC. It translates to CASVTSGREDEQFF.

This clonotype was observed many times. V gene TRBV15 combines with J gene TRBJ1-5; TRBD1 aligns across 9 bases. The ends lost 0 bases at V and 2 bases at J; junction bases unmatched: 11. Germline V gives CDR1 LNHNV, CDR2 YYDKDF (reference sequence). The CDR3 is made up of 19 amino acids. The CDR3 loop reads CATSRDSGQGFLGNQPQHF. CDR3 DNA sequence: TGTGCCACCAGCAGAGATTCGGGACAGGGTTTCTTGGGCAATCAGCCCCAGCATTTT.

The genes are TRBV10-3 and TRBJ2-7; maybe TRBD2 (5 bases). Germline-derived CDR1 and CDR2 are ENHRY and SYGVKD. The CDR3 length is 15 residues. The germline V and J ends were trimmed by 0 bases and 2 bases, with 11 bases remaining between them. The CDR3 DNA reads TGTGCCATCAGTGAGTCGGGCAGCGGAGCCTACGAGCAGTACTTC. As protein: CAISESGSGAYEQYF.

This clonotype was found many times. DNA for the CDR3: TGCGCCAGCAGCGTTGCGGGAACTCTTAGCACAGATACGCAGTATTTT. Encoded protein: CASSVAGTLSTDTQYF. This sequence joins TRBV5-1 and TRBJ2-3; possible D gene TRBD2, 6 bases. V lost 4 bases and J lost 0, with 15 bases in between. CDR1 and CDR2 from the germline V gene are SGHRS and YFSETQ. The CDR3 loop spans 16 amino acids.

This clonotype appeared many times. This sequence joins TRBV29-1 and TRBJ2-3, with D tentatively TRBD2 (6 bases). Germline CDR1 and CDR2: SQVTM and ANQGSEA. The CDR3 contains 14 residues. The germline V and J ends were trimmed by 4 bases and 0 bases, with 11 bases remaining between them. CDR3 protein: CSVGRGMSTDTQYF. CDR3 nucleotides: TGCAGCGTTGGGCGGGGCATGAGCACAGATACGCAGTATTTT.

This clonotype was observed at least ten times. This rearrangement joins TRBV12-3 or TRBV12-4 to TRBJ2-3; TRBD1 or TRBD2 may be the D gene (5 bases each). V lost 6 bases and J 2 bases, leaving 6 bases between the germline ends. This CDR3 has 12 residues. The chain's CDR3 is CASSGATDTQYF. The CDR3 region has the DNA TGTGCCAGCAGCGGGGCCACAGATACGCAGTATTTT.

This clonotype was observed many times. This rearrangement joins TRBV24-1 to TRBJ1-2, with a tentative D call TRBD1 (6 bases). Germline V gene lookup returns CDR1 KGHDR and CDR2 SFDVKD. CDR3 size: 14 residues. V was cut by 4 bases and J by 4 bases, with 12 bases left in between. Written as DNA, the CDR3 is TGTGCCACCAGTGAACCGACAGGAGGCTATGGCTACACCTTC. It yields the protein CATSEPTGGYGYTF.

This clonotype came up many times. The rearrangement joins TRBV2 to TRBJ2-1; tentatively, D is TRBD1 or TRBD2 (5 bases each). The CDR3 totals 16 residues. Germline values: CDR1 SNHLY, CDR2 FYNNEI. V was clipped by 6 bases and J by 3 bases, with 18 bases between them. CDR3 in DNA: TGTGCCAGCAGGGACAATTATGGCGCGGGCTACAATGAGCAGTTCTTC. Protein: CASRDNYGAGYNEQFF.

This clonotype occurred many times. The gene calls are TRBV12-3 or TRBV12-4 and TRBJ2-7; D is unclear. V lost 2 bases and J 3 bases, leaving 8 bases between the germline ends. The CDR3 sequence is 13 residues long. The CDR3 here is CASSLHSRYEQYF. The CDR3 DNA is TGTGCCAGCAGTTTACACTCTCGCTACGAGCAGTACTTC.

As for this clonotype: A read error is possible here, since a much larger clone lies one base away. This chain connects TRBV29-1 to TRBJ2-2; the D gene is possibly TRBD2 (6 bases). Looked up from germline, CDR1 is SQVTM and CDR2 is ANQGSEA. The CDR3 sequence is 15 residues long. V lost 6 bases and J lost 1, with 15 bases in between. The CDR3 DNA is TGCAGCGTAACCTGCGGGGCGGTGAACACCGGGGAGCTGTTTTTT. It is translated as CSVTCGAVNTGELFF.

This clonotype was detected ten times or more. CDR3 DNA sequence: TGTGCCAGTAGTAGGACTAGCGGGCGTTATGAGCAGTTCTTC. It encodes CASSRTSGRYEQFF. The chain employs TRBV19 and TRBJ2-1; TRBD2 agrees at 11 bases. This CDR3 is 14 amino acids long. Looked up from germline, CDR1 is LNHDA and CDR2 is SQIVND (reference sequence). V gave up 4 bases and J gave up 8 bases; unmatched junction bases: 4.

This clonotype was counted ten times or more. The V and J genes are TRBV25-1 and TRBJ2-3, with no clear D. CDR1 and CDR2 from the germline V gene are MGHDK and SYGVNS. The CDR3 covers 13 residues. The V end was cut by 8 bases, the J end by 0 bases, with 9 bases between. In DNA form, the CDR3 reads TGTGCCAGCGGGCGGTCTAGCACAGATACGCAGTATTTT. Its translation is CASGRSSTDTQYF.

This clonotype was recorded at least ten times. The chain has TRBV5-6 and TRBJ2-1; 10 bases agree with TRBD2. Trimming cost V 0 bases and J 3 bases; bases outside gene matches: 9. The CDR3 is 18 residues long. The germline CDR1 and CDR2 sequences are SGHDT and YYEEEE. This CDR3 is CASSLEGSGRSIYNEQFF. Here the CDR3 DNA reads TGTGCCAGCAGCTTGGAGGGTAGCGGGAGGTCCATCTACAATGAGCAGTTCTTC.

Many counts were recorded for this clonotype. CDR3 loop: CASSQGRAGKMNTEAFF. The CDR3 DNA sequence: TGCGCCAGCAGCCAAGGCCGAGCAGGGAAAATGAACACTGAAGCTTTCTTT. V and J are TRBV4-1 and TRBJ1-1, with D perhaps matching TRBD1 (5 bases). Trimming removed 1 base at V and 0 bases at J, with 15 bases between. Germline CDR1 MGHRA, CDR2 YSYEKL. The length of the CDR3 is 17 residues.

This clonotype was recorded at least ten times. The chain carries TRBV7-2 and TRBJ2-1; the D is unclear. Trimming took 1 base from V and 5 from J, leaving 12 bases between them. Germline-derived CDR1 and CDR2 are SGHTA and FQGNSA. This CDR3 is 15 amino acids long. The DNA for the CDR3 is TGTGCCAGCAGCTTAGGTGAATACTTTCACAATGAGCAGTTCTTC. Translated, it gives CASSLGEYFHNEQFF.

This clonotype was seen at least ten times. The rearrangement joins TRBV18 to TRBJ2-1; 7 nucleotides align to TRBD1. Germline trimming cut 3 bases from V and 5 bases from J; bases unmatched to any gene: 4. CDR3 length: 14 amino acids. Germline V gives CDR1 KGHSH, CDR2 LQKENI. The DNA for the CDR3 is TGTGCCAGCTCACCGTTGGGACAGAACAATGAGCAGTTCTTC. Translation: CASSPLGQNNEQFF.

This clonotype has only one observation. The chain is built from TRBV25-1 and TRBJ1-4; a possible D gene is TRBD1 (5 bases). CDR3 size: 12 residues. The germline V gene encodes CDR1 MGHDK and CDR2 SYGVNS. Trimming cost V 6 bases and J 10 bases, with 12 bases left between them. CDR3 DNA: TGTGCCAGCAGCCCCGGGGCGGGAAAACTGTTTTTT. It translates to CASSPGAGKLFF.

Concerning this clonotype: Given a much more abundant clone one base away, this may be a read error. CDR3 sequence: CSVPDGLQPCEQYF. The DNA of the CDR3 is TGCAGCGTGCCAGACGGATTACAACCTTGCGAGCAGTACTTC. The chain uses TRBV29-1 and TRBJ2-7; no firm D call. This CDR3 has 14 residues. V lost 6 bases, J lost 6 bases, and 21 bases lay in between. Germline values: CDR1 SQVTM, CDR2 ANQGSEA.

This chain joins TRBV30 and TRBJ2-4; D is possibly TRBD2 (5 bases). The CDR3 length is 13 residues. The V end was cut by 3 bases, the J end by 4 bases, with 10 bases between. From germline, CDR1 is GTSNPN and CDR2 SVGIG (reference sequence). The CDR3 DNA is TGTGCCTGGAGAGGAGGACCGAAAAACATTCAGTACTTC. This sequence encodes CAWRGGPKNIQYF.

The rearrangement uses TRBV29-1 and TRBJ2-5; the D gene is possibly TRBD1 (6 bases). There are 12 residues in the CDR3. V shed 6 bases and J shed 3 bases, with 11 bases lying between them. Per the germline V gene, CDR1 is SQVTM and CDR2 is ANQGSEA. The CDR3 spells CSVRTAKETQYF. CDR3 nucleotide sequence: TGCAGCGTGCGGACAGCCAAAGAGACCCAGTACTTC.

This clonotype was counted ten times or more. The chain carries TRBV12-3 or TRBV12-4 and TRBJ1-1; D remains ambiguous. V was shortened by 1 base and J by 1 base, with 4 bases between the two germline ends. The CDR3 runs to 13 residues. CDR3 DNA: TGTGCCAGCAGTTTAGGCCCGAACACTGAAGCTTTCTTT. Translated: CASSLGPNTEAFF.

The genes are TRBV10-3 and TRBJ2-5; TRBD2 aligns across 8 bases. This CDR3 contains 14 residues. CDR1 and CDR2 (germline): ENHRY, SYGVKD. Trimming took 8 bases from V and 1 from J; bases not matched to a gene: 6. CDR3 protein: CAIRGGPTQETQYF. The CDR3, as DNA: TGTGCCATCCGGGGGGGTCCCACCCAAGAGACCCAGTACTTC.

This clonotype appeared many times. The V call is TRBV7-2, the J call TRBJ2-2, with 10 positions matching TRBD2. This CDR3 is built from 15 residues. J was trimmed by 6 bases and V by 8 bases; bases with no gene match: 9. In germline, CDR1 is SGHTA, CDR2 FQGNSA. The DNA of the CDR3 is TGTGCCAGCCAGATTCTAGCGGGAGTAGCCGGGGAGCTGTTTTTT. It yields the protein CASQILAGVAGELFF.

This clonotype was seen many times. CDR3 amino acids: CASAQVDRDFNEQFF. The CDR3 nucleotides read TGTGCCAGCGCCCAAGTGGACAGGGATTTTAATGAGCAGTTCTTC. This chain connects TRBV2 to TRBJ2-1; 8 bases are a match to TRBD1. Germline V gene lookup returns CDR1 SNHLY and CDR2 FYNNEI. The CDR3 is 15 residues long. Losses at the gene ends were 8 bases for V and 7 bases for J; bases not matched to a gene: 13.